This note documents a single T cell receptor beta chain sequence. The V segment lost 6 bases and the J segment 7 bases; nucleotides outside the gene matches: 6. Germline assignment: CDR1 LNHDA and CDR2 SQIVND (reference sequence). CDR3 length equals 14 residues. Time point denoted: newly diagnosed GD, antithyroid drugs for less than 3 months. The authors made the TCR library using RNA they extracted from PBMCs. American Thyroid Association guidelines defined Graves' disease diagnosis. The data are from a study of regulatory T cells in long-lasting Graves disease. CDR3-region Arm-PCR and iRepertoire HTBI primers produced the TCR beta libraries. TCRdb used MiXCR to reprocess the multiplex PCR reads, holding one entry per CDR3 protein. The table lists over 500,000 distinct CDR3 sequences, 15% to 20% of them singletons. These data are also associated with another study on T cells in Graves' hyperthyroidism and ophthalmopathy.

Material: peripheral blood mononuclear cells (PBMCs), obtained at new diagnosis, from a patient treated with antithyroid drugs. This sequence joins TRBV19 and TRBJ2-1; 10 nucleotides agree with TRBD2. The source of this sequence is a woman younger than 45 with Graves disease. The CDR3 DNA is TGTGCCAGTAGACGGACTAGCGGTGGGAATGAGCAGTTCTTC. It is translated as CASRRTSGGNEQFF.